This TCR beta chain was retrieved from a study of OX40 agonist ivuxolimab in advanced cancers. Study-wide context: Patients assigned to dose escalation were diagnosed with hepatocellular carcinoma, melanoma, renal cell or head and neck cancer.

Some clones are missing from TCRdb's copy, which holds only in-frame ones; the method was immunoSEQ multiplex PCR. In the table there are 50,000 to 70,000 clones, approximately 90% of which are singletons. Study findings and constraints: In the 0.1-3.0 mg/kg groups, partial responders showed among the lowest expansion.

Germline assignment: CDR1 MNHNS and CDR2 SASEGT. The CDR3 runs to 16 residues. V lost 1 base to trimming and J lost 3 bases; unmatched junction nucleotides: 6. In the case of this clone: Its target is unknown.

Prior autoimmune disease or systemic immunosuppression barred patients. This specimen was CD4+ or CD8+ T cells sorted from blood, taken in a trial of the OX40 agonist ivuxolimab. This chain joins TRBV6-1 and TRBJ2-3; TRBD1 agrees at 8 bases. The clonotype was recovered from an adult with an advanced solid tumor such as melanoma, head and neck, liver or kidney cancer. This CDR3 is CASSEGGQGQTDTQYF. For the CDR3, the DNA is TGTGCCAGCAGTGAAGGTGGACAGGGCCAGACAGATACGCAGTATTTT.